The next 18 T cell receptor beta chains were all read from a single sample in a study of beta chain features in type 1 diabetes. Of the isolated RNA, all was reverse transcribed, and so the sequenced material was expressed TCRB transcripts. TCRdb's copy holds only in-frame clones and misses some; the assay was immunoSEQ multiplex PCR. This repertoire shows around 250,000 clones, 13% to 15% found once; its top ten account for about 0.03%. Sequenced: naive CD4+ T cells from blood. Every receptor here comes from a woman in her 40s in good health.

This clone was seen repeatedly, ten times or more. Likely a read error: the CDR3 ends without its conserved phenylalanine or tryptophan. The DNA is left out, because the CDR3 cannot be placed on it with certainty; the CDR3 is given as TCRdb lists it. The chain links TRBV3-1 (or the pseudogene TRBV3-2) to TRBJ2-7; TRBD2, the table's D call, was not compared with the DNA. The length of the CDR3 is 9 amino acids, counting both ends. Germline values: CDR1 LGHDT, CDR2 YNNKEL (reference sequence). This CDR3 is CASSQGTRI.

The V and J genes are TRBV7-9 and TRBJ2-1, with 7 bases identical to TRBD1. This CDR3 spans 13 amino acids. Germline CDR1 and CDR2: SEHNR and FQNEAQ (reference sequence). The ends lost 11 bases at V and 7 bases at J; junction bases unmatched: 11. This CDR3 is CASCRTGRNEQFF. CDR3 nucleotides: TGTGCCTCCTGTAGGACAGGACGAAATGAGCAGTTCTTC.

The chain links TRBV6-1 to TRBJ2-7; the match to TRBD2 covers 8 bases. Trimming took 2 bases from V and 2 from J; bases not matched to a gene: 5. Germline V CDR1 and CDR2: MNHNS, SASEGT. The CDR3 totals 15 residues. In nucleotides, the CDR3 is TGTGCCAGCAGTGAACGAGCGGGGGATCCCTACGAGCAGTACTTC. Translating gives CASSERAGDPYEQYF.

The J gene is TRBJ2-7, the V gene TRBV2; no clear D. This CDR3 has 14 residues. V lost 4 bases and J 4 bases, leaving 14 bases between the germline ends. The germline CDR1 and CDR2 sequences are SNHLY and FYNNEI. The CDR3 reads CASSGGPVTYEQYF. The CDR3 nucleotides read TGTGCCAGCAGTGGTGGTCCTGTTACTTACGAGCAGTACTTC.

The chain couples TRBV6-5 to TRBJ1-5; D is unresolved. CDR1 MNHEY and CDR2 SVGAGI come from the germline V gene. V gave up 6 bases and J gave up 1 base, with 10 bases separating them. CDR3 length: 14 amino acids. The CDR3 DNA reads TGTGCCAGCAGACTGGGAGGAAGCAATCAGCCCCAGCATTTT. Protein sequence: CASRLGGSNQPQHF.

This chain connects TRBV6-5 to TRBJ2-5; 9 bases line up with TRBD1. The V gene's germline CDR1 is MNHEY and CDR2 SVGAGI. V lost 10 bases, J lost 5 bases, and 8 bases stayed unmatched. The CDR3 totals 13 residues. The CDR3 coding sequence is TGTGCCATCAGGGGACAGGGCTGGGAGACCCAGTACTTC. Translated, it gives CAIRGQGWETQYF.

This clone was seen only a few times. The chain joins TRBV6-5 to TRBJ1-1, with 7 bases fitting TRBD1. The CDR3 runs to 14 residues. Germline V gene sequence: CDR1 MNHEY, CDR2 SVGAGI. Trimming took 6 bases from V and 1 from J; bases not matched to a gene: 5. The CDR3: CASSIQGWNTEAFF. CDR3 sequence (DNA): TGTGCCAGCAGCATACAGGGGTGGAACACTGAAGCTTTCTTT.

As for this clone: Germline is not matched at one junction end, which may reflect a read error. This chain joins TRBV12-5 and TRBJ2-1; D gene unclear. This CDR3 has 12 amino acids. The germline V gene has CDR1 LGHNT and CDR2 FRNRAP. The CDR3 nucleotides read TGTGCTAGTGGTTTGATGACCCCGACTCGGATCTTC. Translated, it gives CASGLMTPTRIF. Full variable domain (missing parts from reference TRBV12-5 and TRBJ2-1): DARVTQTPRHKVTEMGQEVTMRCQPILGHNTVFWYRQTMMQGLELLAYFRNRAPLDDSGMPKDRFSAEMPDATLATLKIQPSEPRDSAVYFCASGLMTPTRIFGPGTRLTVL.

The CDR3 spells CASSYWGTDSNQPQHF. The CDR3 coding sequence is TGTGCCAGCAGTTACTGGGGGACAGATAGCAATCAGCCCCAGCATTTT. The chain recombines TRBV6-6 with TRBJ1-5; 7 positions agree with TRBD1. Trimming at V came to 1 base and at J to 0 bases, leaving 3 bases not matched to a gene. The CDR3 spans 16 residues. From germline, CDR1 is MNHNY and CDR2 SVGAGI (reference sequence).

The J gene is TRBJ1-3, the V gene TRBV5-1; D call uncertain. The CDR3 length is 16 residues. The germline CDR1 and CDR2 sequences are SGHRS and YFSETQ. Trimming removed 4 bases from V and 0 bases from J, with 14 bases in between. The chain's CDR3 is CASSPLSQFSGNTIYF. Here the CDR3 DNA reads TGCGCCAGCAGCCCCCTCTCTCAGTTCTCTGGAAACACCATATATTTT.

The rearrangement links TRBV19 to TRBJ2-7, with 7 bases lining up with TRBD2. This CDR3 comprises 15 residues. Germline CDR1 is LNHDA and CDR2 is SQIVND (reference sequence). J lost 4 bases, V lost 4 bases, and 10 bases had no gene match. The CDR3 loop is CASSTSGTTIYEQYF. DNA for the CDR3: TGTGCCAGTAGTACCTCCGGGACTACGATATACGAGCAGTACTTC.

The V and J genes are TRBV5-1 and TRBJ1-4; D unclear. V gave up 0 bases and J gave up 5 bases, with 11 bases separating them. The CDR3 is 15 residues long. Germline lookup yields CDR1 SGHRS and CDR2 YFSETQ. CDR3 sequence (DNA): TGCGCCAGCAGCTTGGTGCCCCTACTGAATGAAAAACTGTTTTTT. Its translation is CASSLVPLLNEKLFF.

This rearrangement joins TRBV7-2 to TRBJ2-5, with D perhaps matching TRBD1 (6 bases). The CDR3 runs to 14 residues. CDR1 is SGHTA, CDR2 FQGNSA, per germline. The ends were cut back, 5 bases at V and 4 bases at J, with 14 bases in the middle. Written as DNA, the CDR3 is TGTGCCAGCAGCCCCGGACAGACTTCAGAGACCCAGTACTTC. This codes for CASSPGQTSETQYF.

The sample holds a few counts of this clone. V gene TRBV27 combines with J gene TRBJ1-2, with D possibly TRBD1 on 6 matching bases. The V gene lost 0 bases and the J gene lost 4 bases, with 9 bases spanning the gap. The CDR3 runs 14 residues. Germline V lookup: CDR1 MNHEY, CDR2 SMNVEV (reference sequence). CDR3 coding DNA: TGTGCCAGCAGTTTATCGGGACAAACCTATGGCTACACCTTC. This translates into CASSLSGQTYGYTF.

This clone was observed a handful of times. V gene TRBV2 combines with J gene TRBJ2-2; TRBD2 aligns across 8 bases. There are 14 residues in the CDR3. CDR1 is SNHLY and CDR2 is FYNNEI in the germline V gene. V dropped 0 bases and J dropped 10; count of bases not matched to a gene: 4. The CDR3: CASSEALSGEELFF. In DNA, the CDR3 is TGTGCCAGCAGTGAAGCGCTTAGCGGGGAGGAGCTGTTTTTT. The full variable domain, with the rest looked up from reference TRBV2 and TRBJ2-2, is EPEVTQTPSHQVTQMGQEVILRCVPISNHLYFYWYRQILGQKVEFLVSFYNNEISEKSEIFDDQFSVERPDGSNFTLKIRSTKLEDSAMYFCASSEALSGEELFFGEGSRLTVL.

The V call is TRBV5-1, the J call TRBJ2-2; 8 nucleotides agree with TRBD2. From germline, CDR1 is SGHRS and CDR2 YFSETQ. V gave up 2 bases and J gave up 1 base; unmatched junction bases: 4. The CDR3 spans 16 residues. CDR3 sequence: CASSFRSGGNTGELFF. The DNA of the CDR3 is TGCGCCAGCAGCTTTAGAAGCGGGGGGAACACCGGGGAGCTGTTTTTT.

This chain connects TRBV4-3 to TRBJ1-5; 8 bases map to TRBD1. This CDR3 is 14 amino acids long. The germline CDR1 and CDR2 sequences are LGHNA and YSLEER. After removal of 5 bases from V and 2 bases from J, the junction contained 2 bases not matched to a gene. CDR3 sequence reads: CASSKGQGNQPQHF. Written as DNA, the CDR3 is TGCGCCAGCAGCAAGGGACAGGGCAATCAGCCCCAGCATTTT.

V is TRBV5-1 and J is TRBJ2-1; 12 bases align to TRBD2. Germline V gene lookup returns CDR1 SGHRS and CDR2 YFSETQ. The CDR3 is 14 amino acids. V was clipped by 4 bases and J by 7 bases; unmatched bases: 3. The CDR3 reads CASSLGTSGNEQFF. The CDR3 DNA follows: TGCGCCAGCAGCCTTGGGACTAGCGGGAATGAGCAGTTCTTC.